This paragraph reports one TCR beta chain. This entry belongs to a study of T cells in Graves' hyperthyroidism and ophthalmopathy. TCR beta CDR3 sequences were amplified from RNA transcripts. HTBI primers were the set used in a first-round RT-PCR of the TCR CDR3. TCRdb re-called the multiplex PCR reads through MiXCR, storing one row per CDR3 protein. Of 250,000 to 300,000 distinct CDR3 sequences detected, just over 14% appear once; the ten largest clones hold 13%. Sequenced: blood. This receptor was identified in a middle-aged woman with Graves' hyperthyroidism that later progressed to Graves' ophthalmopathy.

The CDR3 protein is CATTGNGAEAFF. CDR3 DNA: TGTGCCACGACAGGGAATGGGGCTGAAGCTTTCTTT. The gene calls are TRBV6-1 and TRBJ1-1; TRBD1 matches 7 bases. The CDR3 runs 12 residues. With V trimmed by 10 bases and J by 6 bases, 8 bases remained unmatched. Germline lookup yields CDR1 MNHNS and CDR2 SASEGT.